A single sample is the source of the 24 T cell receptor beta chains below, sequenced in a study of control samples from healthy donors and cancer patients. Assay used: immunoSEQ multiplex PCR; TCRdb lists only in-frame clones, some missing. The profile shows some 74,000 clones, around 80% of them singletons. Sequencing used blood. The origin of the receptors is a man aged 55 to 70 in good health.

The genes are TRBV5-4 and TRBJ1-6; TRBD1 matches at 9 bases. This CDR3 is built from 17 residues. Germline trimming cut 1 base from V and 1 base from J; bases unmatched to any gene: 3. Germline CDR1 SGHNT, CDR2 YYREEE (reference sequence). CDR3: CASSLLGTGSYNSPLHF. CDR3 sequence (DNA): TGTGCCAGCAGCTTGCTCGGGACAGGGTCCTATAATTCACCCCTCCACTTT. Full variable domain (outside the CDR3, taken from reference TRBV5-4 and TRBJ1-6): ETGVTQSPTHLIKTRGQQVTLRCSSQSGHNTVSWYQQALGQGPQFIFQYYREEENGRGNFPPRFSGLQFPNYSSELNVNALELDDSALYLCASSLLGTGSYNSPLHFGNGTRLTVT.

J is TRBJ2-7 and V is TRBV4-1; 9 positions match TRBD2. Trimming at V came to 0 bases and at J to 3 bases, leaving 12 bases not matched to a gene. The CDR3 has 18 residues. Per the germline V gene, CDR1 is MGHRA and CDR2 is YSYEKL. CDR3 DNA sequence: TGCGCCAGCAGCCAAGAAGGTCTAACGGGCGGGAGGGACTACGAGCAGTACTTC. This codes for CASSQEGLTGGRDYEQYF.

The chain has TRBV14 and TRBJ2-1; no reliable D call. V was pared by 4 bases and J by 2 bases, with 9 bases between. The CDR3 runs to 14 residues. The V gene's germline CDR1 is SGHDN and CDR2 FVKESK. The CDR3, as DNA: TGTGCCAGCAGCCTTAGGCAGCCCTACAATGAGCAGTTCTTC. It specifies CASSLRQPYNEQFF.

This rearrangement joins TRBV7-4 to TRBJ2-1; D remains unclear. The CDR3 loop spans 16 amino acids. Germline CDR1 SGHVT, CDR2 SQSDAQ. V gave up 0 bases and J gave up 8 bases, with 17 bases separating them. This CDR3 is CASSLARKIGFDEQFF. The CDR3 DNA reads as TGTGCCAGCAGCTTAGCACGGAAAATAGGGTTCGATGAGCAGTTCTTC. Based on the CDR3 plus reference TRBV7-4 and TRBJ2-1, the full variable domain is GAGVSQSPRYKVAKRGRDVALRCDSISGHVTLYWYRQTLGQGSEVLTYSQSDAQRDKSGRPSGRFSAERPERSVSTLKIQRTEQGDSAVYLCASSLARKIGFDEQFFGPGTRLTVL.

The V and J genes are TRBV2 and TRBJ1-4, with D unclear. This CDR3 is built from 14 residues. Trimming left V 4 bases short and J 7 bases short, with 13 bases between. Germline CDR1 reads SNHLY; CDR2 reads FYNNEI. The CDR3, as DNA: TGTGCCAGCAGTGGCCCCGGATACCGTGAAAAACTGTTTTTT. This encodes CASSGPGYREKLFF.

V is TRBV27 and J is TRBJ1-4; D is perhaps TRBD1 (5 bases). V was clipped by 4 bases and J by 11 bases, with 14 bases between them. CDR1 MNHEY and CDR2 SMNVEV come from the germline V gene (reference sequence). The CDR3 has 13 amino acids. Here the CDR3 DNA reads TGTGCCAGCAGTTCTGATCGGGGGGGGAAACTGTTTTTT. Encoded protein: CASSSDRGGKLFF.

The chain is built from TRBV6-5 and TRBJ1-5; maybe TRBD1 (5 bases). The V gene lost 0 bases and the J gene lost 1 base, with 7 bases spanning the gap. CDR1 and CDR2 (germline): MNHEY, SVGAGI. This CDR3 comprises 15 residues. The CDR3 DNA follows: TGTGCCAGCAGTTACTCAGGGGTGAGCAATCAGCCCCAGCATTTT. Its protein is CASSYSGVSNQPQHF.

The rearrangement uses TRBV5-6 and TRBJ1-6; 9 bases match TRBD1. The germline V gene encodes CDR1 SGHDT and CDR2 YYEEEE. The CDR3 is 16 amino acids. Trimming removed 0 bases from V and 8 bases from J; junction bases left unmatched: 6. For the CDR3, the DNA is TGTGCCAGCAGCTTGGGACAGGGGGTCGATGATTCACCCCTCCACTTT. This encodes CASSLGQGVDDSPLHF. The full variable domain, its missing parts supplied by reference TRBV5-6 and TRBJ1-6, is DAGVTQSPTHLIKTRGQQVTLRCSPKSGHDTVSWYQQALGQGPQFIFQYYEEEERQRGNFPDRFSGHQFPNYSSELNVNALLLGDSALYLCASSLGQGVDDSPLHFGNGTRLTVT.

The V gene is TRBV5-1, the J gene TRBJ2-7, with TRBD2 as a possible D gene (6 bases). V was shortened by 4 bases and J by 2 bases, with 13 bases between the two germline ends. Germline CDR1 and CDR2: SGHRS and YFSETQ. CDR3 length: 14 amino acids. The CDR3 spells CASSPSGSAYEQYF. The CDR3 nucleotides are TGCGCCAGCAGCCCATCCGGGAGTGCCTACGAGCAGTACTTC.

The V call is TRBV9, the J call TRBJ1-1; D is possibly TRBD1 (5 bases). From germline, CDR1 is SGDLS and CDR2 YYNGEE. Trimming shortened V by 2 bases and J by 1 base, and 6 bases separated the two germline ends. CDR3 length: 13 amino acids. For the CDR3, the DNA is TGTGCCAGCAGCGTTACAGGGAACACTGAAGCTTTCTTT. Encoded protein: CASSVTGNTEAFF. The whole variable domain, filled in from reference TRBV9 and TRBJ1-1, reads DSGVTQTPKHLITATGQRVTLRCSPRSGDLSVYWYQQSLDQGLQFLIQYYNGEERAKGNILERFSAQQFPDLHSELNLSSLELGDSALYFCASSVTGNTEAFFGQGTRLTVV.

CDR3 nucleotides: TGTGCCAGCAGCTCCCCGACGGGAGGGAGACTGAATGAGCAGTTCTTC. Translated, it gives CASSSPTGGRLNEQFF. The chain carries TRBV7-8 and TRBJ2-1, with TRBD2 matching 8 bases. CDR3 length equals 16 residues. The germline V gene encodes CDR1 SGHVS and CDR2 FQNEAQ. V lost 4 bases and J lost 7; bases outside the gene matches: 12.

The rearrangement links TRBV7-8 to TRBJ2-5; 10 bases map to TRBD1. The junction had 8 bases not matched to a gene; V was cut back by 5 bases and J by 5 bases. CDR3 length: 15 residues. CDR1 is SGHVS, CDR2 FQNEAQ, per germline. The CDR3 nucleotides are TGTGCCAGCAGCCTCCGACAGGGGGCTTGGGAGACCCAGTACTTC. It specifies CASSLRQGAWETQYF.

V gene TRBV4-1 combines with J gene TRBJ2-2; D gene ambiguous. V lost 7 bases and J 2 bases, leaving 2 bases between the germline ends. Germline V gene sequence: CDR1 MGHRA, CDR2 YSYEKL. This CDR3 has 11 amino acids. CDR3 residues: CASTNTGELFF. As DNA, the CDR3 is TGCGCCAGCACCAACACCGGGGAGCTGTTTTTT.

The chain links TRBV14 to TRBJ2-1; D unclear. Trimming took off 3 bases at V and 0 bases at J, with 12 bases between the two ends. The CDR3 runs to 16 residues. From germline, CDR1 is SGHDN and CDR2 FVKESK. CDR3 region: CASSHLEPSSYNEQFF. The CDR3 DNA is TGTGCCAGCAGCCACCTAGAGCCTTCCTCCTACAATGAGCAGTTCTTC.

V usage is TRBV7-3 and J usage is TRBJ2-1, with TRBD2 identical over 11 bases. V shed 5 bases and J 6 bases; nucleotides not matched to a gene: 6. The CDR3 covers 15 residues. Germline-derived CDR1 and CDR2 are SGHTA and FQGTGA. The CDR3 loop reads CASSPTGTSGNEQFF. CDR3 coding DNA: TGTGCCAGCAGCCCAACCGGGACTAGCGGCAATGAGCAGTTCTTC.

This clone has only one observation. The gene calls are TRBV30 and TRBJ2-3; 10 nucleotides line up with TRBD2. Germline values: CDR1 GTSNPN, CDR2 SVGIG (reference sequence). After removal of 4 bases from V and 4 bases from J, the junction contained 5 bases not matched to a gene. The CDR3 extends over 14 amino acids. This CDR3 reads CAWTAAGGADTQYF. For the CDR3, the DNA is TGTGCCTGGACCGCAGCGGGAGGGGCAGATACGCAGTATTTT.

This clone showed up just a few times. This sequence joins TRBV19 and TRBJ1-4; D gene uncertain. Germline loops: CDR1 LNHDA, CDR2 SQIVND (reference sequence). V was trimmed by 10 bases and J by 0 bases, leaving 9 bases between them. The CDR3 totals 13 residues. The CDR3, as DNA: TGTGCCACCAAAGCAGCAACTAATGAAAAACTGTTTTTT. This codes for CATKAATNEKLFF.

This rearrangement joins TRBV6-5 to TRBJ1-1, with D possibly being TRBD1 (6 bases). Trimming took 6 bases from V and 1 from J, leaving 15 bases between them. The CDR3 spans 15 residues. CDR1 is MNHEY, CDR2 SVGAGI, per germline. The CDR3, as DNA: TGTGCCAGCAGCCCCCCGGGACAAAAGAACACTGAAGCTTTCTTT. Translated, it gives CASSPPGQKNTEAFF.

This clone was seen only once. The chain combines TRBV7-9 with TRBJ1-5; D is possibly TRBD1 (5 bases). There are 14 residues in the CDR3. Trimming took 3 bases from V and 3 from J, leaving 9 bases between them. From germline, CDR1 is SEHNR and CDR2 FQNEAQ (reference sequence). CDR3 nucleotides: TGTGCCAGCAGCTTTGAAGGGACCAATCAGCCCCAGCATTTT. Amino acid sequence: CASSFEGTNQPQHF.

V is TRBV2 and J is TRBJ2-7; D possibly corresponds to TRBD2 (6 bases). V lost 6 bases and J 1 base, leaving 10 bases between the germline ends. CDR1 SNHLY and CDR2 FYNNEI come from the germline V gene. CDR3 size: 13 residues. CDR3 loop: CASRTGRSYEQYF. The DNA of the CDR3 is TGTGCCAGCAGGACTGGGAGGTCCTACGAGCAGTACTTC.

The rearrangement joins TRBV25-1 to TRBJ2-7; no firm D call. This CDR3 is 10 amino acids long. The ends were cut back, 8 bases at V and 2 bases at J, with 4 bases in the middle. CDR1 MGHDK and CDR2 SYGVNS come from the germline V gene. The CDR3 nucleotides are TGTGCCAGCGGAGCCTACGAGCAGTACTTC. It encodes CASGAYEQYF.

The chain uses TRBV5-1 and TRBJ2-5; 12 positions agree with TRBD2. Looked up from germline, CDR1 is SGHRS and CDR2 is YFSETQ. This CDR3 has 16 amino acids. After removal of 0 bases from V and 5 bases from J, the junction contained 5 bases not matched to a gene. The CDR3 DNA reads as TGCGCCAGCAGCTTGGGACTAGCGGGAGCAGTGGAGACCCAGTACTTC. Amino acid sequence: CASSLGLAGAVETQYF.

The rearrangement joins TRBV3-1 (or the pseudogene TRBV3-2) to TRBJ2-2; 9 positions agree with TRBD2. Germline CDR1 LGHDT, CDR2 YNNKEL (reference sequence). The V segment lost 6 bases and the J segment 7 bases; nucleotides outside the gene matches: 12. This CDR3 has 16 residues. The CDR3 sequence: CASSPTGTSFGGELFF. For the CDR3, the DNA is TGTGCCAGCAGTCCTACCGGGACTAGCTTCGGCGGGGAGCTGTTTTTT.

CDR3 coding DNA: TGTGCCTGGACCCCTGGCCGAGTAGGGCTGAGCTCCTATAATTCACCCCTCCACTTT. Encoded protein: CAWTPGRVGLSSYNSPLHF. V gene TRBV30 combines with J gene TRBJ1-6, with D unresolved. Germline V gives CDR1 GTSNPN, CDR2 SVGIG (reference sequence). CDR3 size: 19 residues. The germline V and J ends were trimmed by 4 bases and 0 bases, with 22 bases remaining between them.